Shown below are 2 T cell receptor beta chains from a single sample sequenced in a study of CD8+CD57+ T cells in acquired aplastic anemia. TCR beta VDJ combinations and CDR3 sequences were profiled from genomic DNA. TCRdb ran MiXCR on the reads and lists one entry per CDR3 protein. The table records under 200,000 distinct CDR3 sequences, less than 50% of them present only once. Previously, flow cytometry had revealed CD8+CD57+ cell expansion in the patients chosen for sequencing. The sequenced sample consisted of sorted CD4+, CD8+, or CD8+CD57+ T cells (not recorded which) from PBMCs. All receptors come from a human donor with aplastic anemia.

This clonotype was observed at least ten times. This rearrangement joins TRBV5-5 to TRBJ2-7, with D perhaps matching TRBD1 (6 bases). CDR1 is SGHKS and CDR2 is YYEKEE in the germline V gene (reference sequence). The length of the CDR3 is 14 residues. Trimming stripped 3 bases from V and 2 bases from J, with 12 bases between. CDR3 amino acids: CASSYAGTPYEQYF. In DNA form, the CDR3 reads TGTGCCAGCAGCTATGCCGGGACACCCTACGAGCAGTACTTC.

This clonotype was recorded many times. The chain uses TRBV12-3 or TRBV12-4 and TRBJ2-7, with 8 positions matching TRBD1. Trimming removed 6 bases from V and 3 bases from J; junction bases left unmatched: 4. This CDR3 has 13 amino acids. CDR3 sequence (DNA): TGTGCCAGCAGCTCCGACAGGGGCTACGAGCAGTACTTC. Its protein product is CASSSDRGYEQYF.